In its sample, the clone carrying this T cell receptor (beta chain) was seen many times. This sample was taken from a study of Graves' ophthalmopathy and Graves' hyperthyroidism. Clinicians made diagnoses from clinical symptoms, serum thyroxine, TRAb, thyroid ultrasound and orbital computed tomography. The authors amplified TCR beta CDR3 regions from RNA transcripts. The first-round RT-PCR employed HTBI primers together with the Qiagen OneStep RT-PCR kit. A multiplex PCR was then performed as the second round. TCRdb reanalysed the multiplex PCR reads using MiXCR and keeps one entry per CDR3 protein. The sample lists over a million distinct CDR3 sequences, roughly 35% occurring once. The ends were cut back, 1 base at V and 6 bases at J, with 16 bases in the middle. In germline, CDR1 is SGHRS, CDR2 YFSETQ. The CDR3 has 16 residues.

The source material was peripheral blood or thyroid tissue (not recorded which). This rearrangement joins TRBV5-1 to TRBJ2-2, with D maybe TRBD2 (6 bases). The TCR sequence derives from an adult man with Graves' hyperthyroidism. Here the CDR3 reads CASSLLRREFAGELFF. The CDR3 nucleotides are TGCGCCAGCAGCTTGCTTCGACGGGAGTTTGCCGGGGAGCTGTTTTTT. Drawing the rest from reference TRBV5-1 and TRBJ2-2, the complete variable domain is KAGVTQTPRYLIKTRGQQVTLSCSPISGHRSVSWYQQTPGQGLQFLFEYFSETQRNKGNFPGRFSGRQFSNSRSEMNVSTLELGDSALYLCASSLLRREFAGELFFGEGSRLTVL.